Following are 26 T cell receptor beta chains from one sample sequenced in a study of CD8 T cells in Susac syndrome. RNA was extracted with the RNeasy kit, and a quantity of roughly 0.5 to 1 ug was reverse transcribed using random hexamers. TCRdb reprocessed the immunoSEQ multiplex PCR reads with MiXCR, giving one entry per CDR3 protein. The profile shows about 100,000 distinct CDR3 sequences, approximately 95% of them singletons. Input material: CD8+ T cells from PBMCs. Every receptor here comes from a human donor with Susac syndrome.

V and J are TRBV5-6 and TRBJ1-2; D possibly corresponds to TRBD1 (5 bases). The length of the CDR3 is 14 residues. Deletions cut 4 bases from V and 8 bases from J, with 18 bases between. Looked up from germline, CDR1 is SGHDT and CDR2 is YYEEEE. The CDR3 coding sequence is TGTGCCAGCAGCCTATTGTCAGGGAGAGGCGGCTACACCTTC. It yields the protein CASSLLSGRGGYTF.

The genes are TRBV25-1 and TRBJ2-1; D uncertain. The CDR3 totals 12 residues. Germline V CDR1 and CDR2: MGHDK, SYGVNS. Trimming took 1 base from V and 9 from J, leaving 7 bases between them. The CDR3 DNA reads TGTGCCAGCAGTGAATCGCTGGGTGAGCAGTTCTTC. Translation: CASSESLGEQFF.

Here the CDR3 reads CSVEQGSSYNEQFF. DNA of the CDR3: TGCAGCGTAGAACAGGGTTCCTCCTACAATGAGCAGTTCTTC. The chain uses TRBV29-1 and TRBJ2-1, with TRBD1 as a possible D gene (6 bases). The length of the CDR3 is 14 residues. In germline, CDR1 is SQVTM, CDR2 ANQGSEA. The ends were cut back, 6 bases at V and 0 bases at J, with 12 bases in the middle.

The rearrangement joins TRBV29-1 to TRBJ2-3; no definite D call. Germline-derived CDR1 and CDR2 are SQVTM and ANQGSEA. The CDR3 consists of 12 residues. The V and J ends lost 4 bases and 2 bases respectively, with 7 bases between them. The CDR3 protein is CSVVKYTDTQYF. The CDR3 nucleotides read TGCAGCGTTGTAAAGTACACAGATACGCAGTATTTT.

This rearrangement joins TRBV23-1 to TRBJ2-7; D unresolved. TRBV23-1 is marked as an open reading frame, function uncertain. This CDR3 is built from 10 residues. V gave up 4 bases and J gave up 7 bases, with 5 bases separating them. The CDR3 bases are TGCGCCAGCAGTCCGGAAGAGCAGTACTTC. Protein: CASSPEEQYF.

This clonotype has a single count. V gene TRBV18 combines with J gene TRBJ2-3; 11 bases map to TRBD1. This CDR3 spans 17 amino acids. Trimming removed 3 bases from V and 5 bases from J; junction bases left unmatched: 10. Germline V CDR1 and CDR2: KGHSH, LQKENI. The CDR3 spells CASSPLLDRGLRDTQYF. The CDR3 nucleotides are TGTGCCAGCTCACCCCTCCTGGACAGGGGGCTCCGAGATACGCAGTATTTT.

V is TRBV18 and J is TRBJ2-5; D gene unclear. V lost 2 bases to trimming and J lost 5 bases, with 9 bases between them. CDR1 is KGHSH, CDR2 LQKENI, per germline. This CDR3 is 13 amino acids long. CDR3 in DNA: TGTGCCAGCTCACCATCCGCTGGGGAGACCCAGTACTTC. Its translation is CASSPSAGETQYF.

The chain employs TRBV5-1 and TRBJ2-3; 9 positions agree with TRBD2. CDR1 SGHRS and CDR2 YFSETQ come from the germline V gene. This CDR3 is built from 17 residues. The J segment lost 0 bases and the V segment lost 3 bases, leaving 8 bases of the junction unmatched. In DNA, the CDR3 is TGCGCCAGCAGCTCGGCCCTTAGCGGGGGCAGCACAGATACGCAGTATTTT. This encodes CASSSALSGGSTDTQYF.

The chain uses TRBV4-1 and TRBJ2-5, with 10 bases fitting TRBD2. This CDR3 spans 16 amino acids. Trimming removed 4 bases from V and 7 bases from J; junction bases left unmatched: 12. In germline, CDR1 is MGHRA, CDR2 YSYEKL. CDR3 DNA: TGCGCCAGCAGCCCGATGAGCGGGAGGGATTCGGGGACCCAGTACTTC. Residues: CASSPMSGRDSGTQYF.

CDR3 region: CASSRDSLGGYTF. In DNA, the CDR3 is TGTGCCAGCAGCCGGGACAGCTTGGGAGGCTACACCTTC. The gene calls are TRBV3-1 and TRBJ1-2; 7 bases agree with TRBD1. V lost 4 bases and J lost 8; bases outside the gene matches: 7. The CDR3 has 13 amino acids. CDR1 LGHDT and CDR2 YNNKEL come from the germline V gene (reference sequence).

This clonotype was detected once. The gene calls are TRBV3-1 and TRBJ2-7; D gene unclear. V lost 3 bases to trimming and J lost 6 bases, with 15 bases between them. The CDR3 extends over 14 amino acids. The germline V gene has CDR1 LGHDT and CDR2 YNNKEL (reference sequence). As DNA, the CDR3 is TGTGCCAGCAGCCAGGACGCCTCGGGTGGCGAGCAGTACTTC. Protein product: CASSQDASGGEQYF.

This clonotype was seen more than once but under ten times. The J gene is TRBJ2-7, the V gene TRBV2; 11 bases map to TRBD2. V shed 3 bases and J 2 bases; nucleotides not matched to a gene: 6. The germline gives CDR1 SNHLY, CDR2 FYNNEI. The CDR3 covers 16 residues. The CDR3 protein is CASSELVAGGPYEQYF. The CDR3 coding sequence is TGTGCCAGCAGTGAGCTAGTAGCGGGAGGGCCCTACGAGCAGTACTTC. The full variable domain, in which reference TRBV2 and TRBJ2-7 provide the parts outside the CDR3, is EPEVTQTPSHQVTQMGQEVILRCVPISNHLYFYWYRQILGQKVEFLVSFYNNEISEKSEIFDDQFSVERPDGSNFTLKIRSTKLEDSAMYFCASSELVAGGPYEQYFGPGTRLTVT.

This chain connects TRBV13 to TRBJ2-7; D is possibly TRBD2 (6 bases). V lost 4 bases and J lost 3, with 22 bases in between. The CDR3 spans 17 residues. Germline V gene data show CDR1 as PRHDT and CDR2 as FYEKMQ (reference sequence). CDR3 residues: CASSSSGLLDSIYEQYF. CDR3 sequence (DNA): TGTGCCAGCAGCTCTTCGGGACTCTTGGACTCCATCTACGAGCAGTACTTC.

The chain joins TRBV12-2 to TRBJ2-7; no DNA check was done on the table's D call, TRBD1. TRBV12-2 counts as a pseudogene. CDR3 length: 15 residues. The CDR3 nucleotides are TGTGCAAGTCGTCCTGCCCCACAGGGCCCCTACGAGCAGTACTTC. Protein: CASRPAPQGPYEQYF.

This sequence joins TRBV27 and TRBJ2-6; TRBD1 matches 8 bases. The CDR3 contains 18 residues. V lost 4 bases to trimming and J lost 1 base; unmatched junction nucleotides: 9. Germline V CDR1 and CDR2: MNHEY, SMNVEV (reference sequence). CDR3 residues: CASSSLSGQASGANVLTF. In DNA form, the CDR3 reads TGTGCCAGCAGTTCCTTGTCGGGACAGGCTTCTGGGGCCAACGTCCTGACTTTC.

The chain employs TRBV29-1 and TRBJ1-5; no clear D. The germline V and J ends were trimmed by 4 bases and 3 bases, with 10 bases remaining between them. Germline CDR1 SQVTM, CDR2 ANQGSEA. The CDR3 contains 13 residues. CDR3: CSVVDGVNQPQHF. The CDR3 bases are TGCAGCGTTGTCGATGGGGTCAATCAGCCCCAGCATTTT. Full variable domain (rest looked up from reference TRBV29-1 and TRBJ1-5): SAVISQKPSRDICQRGTSLTIQCQVDSQVTMMFWYRQQPGQSLTLIATANQGSEATYESGFVIDKFPISRPNLTFSTLTVSNMSPEDSSIYLCSVVDGVNQPQHFGDGTRLSIL.

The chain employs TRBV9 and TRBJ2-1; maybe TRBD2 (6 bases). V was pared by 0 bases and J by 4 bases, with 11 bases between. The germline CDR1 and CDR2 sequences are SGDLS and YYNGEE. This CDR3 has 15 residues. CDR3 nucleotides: TGTGCCAGCAGCGTAGTCGCGGGGCGATACAATGAGCAGTTCTTC. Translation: CASSVVAGRYNEQFF.

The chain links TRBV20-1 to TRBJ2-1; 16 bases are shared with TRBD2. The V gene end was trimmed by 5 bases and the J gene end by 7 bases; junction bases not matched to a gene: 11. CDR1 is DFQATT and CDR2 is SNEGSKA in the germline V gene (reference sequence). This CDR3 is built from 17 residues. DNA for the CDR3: TGCAGTGCTTACCTAGGGACTAGCGGGAGGGTCTGGAATGAGCAGTTCTTC. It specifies CSAYLGTSGRVWNEQFF.

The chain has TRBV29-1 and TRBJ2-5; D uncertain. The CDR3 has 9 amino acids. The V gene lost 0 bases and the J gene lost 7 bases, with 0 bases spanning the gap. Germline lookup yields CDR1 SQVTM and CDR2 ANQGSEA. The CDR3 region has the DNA TGCAGCGTTGAAGAGACCCAGTACTTC. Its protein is CSVEETQYF.

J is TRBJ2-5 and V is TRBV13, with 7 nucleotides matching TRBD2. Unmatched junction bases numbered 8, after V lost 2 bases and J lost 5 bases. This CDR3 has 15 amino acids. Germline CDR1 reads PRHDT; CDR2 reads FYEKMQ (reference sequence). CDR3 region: CASSLQRDPKETQYF. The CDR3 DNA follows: TGTGCCAGCAGCTTACAGCGGGACCCCAAGGAGACCCAGTACTTC.

CDR3 nucleotides: TGTGCCAGCACACTGGGGGGACAGGGTCGGAGCGAGCAGTACTTC. Amino acids: CASTLGGQGRSEQYF. This chain joins TRBV28 and TRBJ2-7; the match to TRBD1 covers 9 bases. Trimming cost V 7 bases and J 6 bases; bases outside gene matches: 13. Germline lookup yields CDR1 MDHEN and CDR2 SYDVKM. The CDR3 spans 15 residues.

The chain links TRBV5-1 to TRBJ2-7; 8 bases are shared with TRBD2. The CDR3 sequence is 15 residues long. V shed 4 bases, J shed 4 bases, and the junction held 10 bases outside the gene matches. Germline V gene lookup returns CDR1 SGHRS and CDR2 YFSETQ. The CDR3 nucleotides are TGCGCCAGCAGCGACCCCGGGACTAGTTCTTACGAGCAGTACTTC. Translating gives CASSDPGTSSYEQYF.

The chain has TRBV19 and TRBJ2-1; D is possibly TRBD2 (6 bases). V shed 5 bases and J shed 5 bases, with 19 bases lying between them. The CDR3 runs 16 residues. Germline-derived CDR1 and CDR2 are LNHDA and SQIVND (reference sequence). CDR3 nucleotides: TGTGCCAGTAGTTCCCCAACAAGGCGGAGGGACAATGAGCAGTTCTTC. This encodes CASSSPTRRRDNEQFF.

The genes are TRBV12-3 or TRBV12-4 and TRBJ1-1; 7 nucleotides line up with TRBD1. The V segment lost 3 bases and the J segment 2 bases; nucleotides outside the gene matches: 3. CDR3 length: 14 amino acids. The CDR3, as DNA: TGTGCCAGCAGTTTTGACAGGGATAACACTGAAGCTTTCTTT. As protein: CASSFDRDNTEAFF.

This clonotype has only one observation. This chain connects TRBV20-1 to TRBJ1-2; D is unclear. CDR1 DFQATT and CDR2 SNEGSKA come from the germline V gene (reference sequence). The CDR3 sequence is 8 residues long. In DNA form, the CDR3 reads TGCAGCCCAAGTGGCTACACCTTC. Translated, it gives CSPSGYTF.

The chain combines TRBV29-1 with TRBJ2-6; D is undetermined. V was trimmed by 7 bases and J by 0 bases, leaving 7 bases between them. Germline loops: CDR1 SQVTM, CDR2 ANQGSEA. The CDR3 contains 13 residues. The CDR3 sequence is CSAVASGANVLTF. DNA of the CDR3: TGCAGCGCAGTAGCCTCTGGGGCCAACGTCCTGACTTTC.